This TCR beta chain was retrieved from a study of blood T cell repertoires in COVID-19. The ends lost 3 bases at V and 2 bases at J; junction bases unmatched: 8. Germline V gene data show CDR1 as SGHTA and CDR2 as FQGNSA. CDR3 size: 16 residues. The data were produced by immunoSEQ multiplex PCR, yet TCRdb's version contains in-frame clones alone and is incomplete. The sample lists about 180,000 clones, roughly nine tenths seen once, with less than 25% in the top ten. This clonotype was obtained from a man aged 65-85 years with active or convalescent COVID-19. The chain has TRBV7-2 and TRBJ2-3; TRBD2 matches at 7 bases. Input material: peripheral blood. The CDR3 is CASSFGLVLYTDTQYF. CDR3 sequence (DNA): TGTGCCAGCAGCTTCGGACTAGTCCTATACACAGATACGCAGTATTTT.